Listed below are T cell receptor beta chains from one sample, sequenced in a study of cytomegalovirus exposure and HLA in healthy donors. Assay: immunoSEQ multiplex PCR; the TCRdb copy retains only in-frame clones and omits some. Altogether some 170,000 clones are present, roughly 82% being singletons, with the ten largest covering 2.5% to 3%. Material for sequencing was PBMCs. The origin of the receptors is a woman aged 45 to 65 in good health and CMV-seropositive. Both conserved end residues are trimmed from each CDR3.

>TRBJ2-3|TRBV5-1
ASSSLAGVGTDTQY
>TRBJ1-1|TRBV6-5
ASRQGYGTEAF
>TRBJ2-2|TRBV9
ASSALARDTGELF
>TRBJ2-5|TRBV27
ASSSLAMGAETQY
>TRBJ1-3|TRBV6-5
ASSSSHPSSGNTIY
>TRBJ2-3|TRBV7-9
ASSFPPYTDTQY
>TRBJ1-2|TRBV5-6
ASSLVGQSYT
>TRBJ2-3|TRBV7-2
ASSPRLAAGGTDTQY
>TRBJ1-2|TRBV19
ASSPRVTGQRYGYT
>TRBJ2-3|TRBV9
ASSRGLTGVVLTDTQY
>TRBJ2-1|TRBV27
ASTTSGGPNEQF
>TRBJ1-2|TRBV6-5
ASSYRDRGIYGYT
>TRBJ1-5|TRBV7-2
ASSIRGGGAYGNQPQH
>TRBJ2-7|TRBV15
ATSRRRTGGFWEQY
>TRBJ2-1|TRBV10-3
AISEAGALGNEQF
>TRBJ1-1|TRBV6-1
ASSGAGGGYPEAF
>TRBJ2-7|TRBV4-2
ASSQTGNSYEQY
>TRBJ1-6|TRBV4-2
ASSQGGGYNSPLH
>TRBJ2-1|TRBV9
ASSVTSGGLGTYNEQF
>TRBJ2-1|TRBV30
AWGEGGEQF
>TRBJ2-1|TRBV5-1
ASSLLISGDNEQF
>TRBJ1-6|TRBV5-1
ASSLRDRDNSPLH
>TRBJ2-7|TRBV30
AWSKPGQGPWYEQY
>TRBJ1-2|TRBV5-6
ASSTRTLYGYT
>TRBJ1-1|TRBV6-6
ASSYRTGKAF
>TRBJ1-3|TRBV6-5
ASSYSMGSGNTIY
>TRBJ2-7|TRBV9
ASSVEPSKSYEQY
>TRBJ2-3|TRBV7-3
ASSLKPSGGTSLGTDTQY
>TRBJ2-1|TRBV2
ASRVIAGAYNEQF
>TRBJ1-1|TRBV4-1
ASSQGVQGREAF
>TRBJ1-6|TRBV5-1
ASSRSTSSYNSPLH
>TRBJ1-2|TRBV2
ASSLHSYGYT
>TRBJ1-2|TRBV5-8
ASSLERYGYT
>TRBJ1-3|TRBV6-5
AIGAGNTIY
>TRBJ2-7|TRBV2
ASSQTGSTIYEQY
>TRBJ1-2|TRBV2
ASSKDRIGGYT
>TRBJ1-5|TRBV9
ASRARDSNQPQH
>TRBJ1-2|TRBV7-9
ASSPRKGGAGKDYGYT
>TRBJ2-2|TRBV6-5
ASSYGTGNTGELF
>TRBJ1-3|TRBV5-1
ASSLDAQGAVGNTIY
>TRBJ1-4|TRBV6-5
ASSYSGQDLRGLF
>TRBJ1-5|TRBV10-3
AISEAPGNNQPQH
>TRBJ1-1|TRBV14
ASSQDFRNTEAF
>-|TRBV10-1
ASSSGQGYEQY
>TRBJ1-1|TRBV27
ASRPGQGRGNTEAF
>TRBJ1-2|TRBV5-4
ASSIGGDRHLGGYT
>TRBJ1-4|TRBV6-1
ASSEAWGVDEKLF
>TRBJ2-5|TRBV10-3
AIGRDLETQY
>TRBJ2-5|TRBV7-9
ASSLDSQETQY
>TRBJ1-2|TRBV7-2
ASSLNRDVYGYT
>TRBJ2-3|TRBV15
ATSPPGLAGGTDTQY
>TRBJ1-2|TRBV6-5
ASSRRDPRGGYT
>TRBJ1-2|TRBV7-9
ASSPQDSYGYT
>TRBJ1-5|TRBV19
ASSITGGYTNQPQH
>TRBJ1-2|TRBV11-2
ASTPSTGTHIYGYT
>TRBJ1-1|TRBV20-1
SARERSEAF
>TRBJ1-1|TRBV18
ASSPRENTEAF
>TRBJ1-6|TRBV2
ASIWGLNSPLH
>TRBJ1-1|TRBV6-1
ASSEGTGFRTEAF